The 4 T cell receptor beta chains in this list originate from one sample, sequenced in a study of OX40 agonist ivuxolimab in advanced cancers. Only in-frame clones appear in the TCRdb table, and some are missing; sequencing was by immunoSEQ multiplex PCR. This table has around 60,000 clones, around 90% appearing once. The input for sequencing was CD4+ or CD8+ T cells sorted from blood, taken in a trial of the OX40 agonist ivuxolimab. The receptors were gathered from an adult with an advanced solid tumor such as melanoma, head and neck, liver or kidney cancer.

V and J are TRBV30 and TRBJ2-1; TRBD2 aligns across 10 bases. The CDR3 is made up of 16 amino acids. The germline V gene encodes CDR1 GTSNPN and CDR2 SVGIG (reference sequence). Germline trimming cut 0 bases from V and 8 bases from J; bases unmatched to any gene: 10. The CDR3 is CAWSVFGLAGVDEQFF. The CDR3 DNA is TGTGCCTGGAGTGTATTCGGCCTAGCGGGAGTAGATGAGCAGTTCTTC.

This CDR3 is CASTEDMGFDYGYTF. The CDR3 DNA reads as TGTGCCAGCACTGAAGATATGGGGTTCGACTATGGCTACACCTTC. The chain combines TRBV21-1 with TRBJ1-2. TRBV21-1 is a pseudogene locus. This CDR3 has 15 residues.

The genes are TRBV30 and TRBJ2-7; D perhaps matches TRBD1 (5 bases). V was cut by 5 bases and J by 2 bases, with 10 bases left in between. This CDR3 contains 12 residues. Germline V gives CDR1 GTSNPN, CDR2 SVGIG (reference sequence). The CDR3 spells CAWGKGTYEQYF. The CDR3 nucleotides are TGTGCCTGGGGGAAGGGGACCTACGAGCAGTACTTC.

The rearrangement joins TRBV29-1 to TRBJ2-1, with 14 nucleotides matching TRBD2. Unmatched junction bases numbered 9, after V lost 5 bases and J lost 9 bases. There are 15 residues in the CDR3. Germline values: CDR1 SQVTM, CDR2 ANQGSEA. The CDR3 protein is CSVPGTSGRSAEQFF. The CDR3 coding sequence is TGCAGCGTTCCCGGGACTAGCGGGAGAAGTGCTGAGCAGTTCTTC.